The clone carrying this T cell receptor (beta chain) has just a few counts. What it binds is unknown. Reverse transcription of extracted RNA yielded cDNA, which provided the sequencing template. TCRdb keeps only in-frame clones here, not all; method: immunoSEQ multiplex PCR. The data show some 240,000 clones, about three fifths seen once. The source of the sample is a study of CD8+ T cells in alopecia areata. Background on the study: Tofacitinib administration persisted for 6 to 18 months, succeeded by 6 months off drug.

V was trimmed by 7 bases and J by 3 bases, leaving 10 bases between them. From germline, CDR1 is SQVTM and CDR2 ANQGSEA. This CDR3 comprises 12 residues. The study's findings and limits: When scalp samples are sequenced, resident alphabeta T cells of normal skin are also captured. Patients displayed less clarity in TCR sharing than mice, a finding possibly related to HLA.

The sequencing used CD4+ T cells sorted from blood, collected at week 0. The gene calls are TRBV29-1 and TRBJ1-5; tentative D call: TRBD1 (6 bases). The origin of this receptor is a human donor with alopecia areata. DNA for the CDR3: TGCAGCGCGGGACAACCCAATCAGCCCCAGCATTTT. This sequence encodes CSAGQPNQPQHF.